This entry is about one T cell receptor beta chain. A read error may produce the germline difference seen at one junction end. Germline V lookup: CDR1 MNHEY, CDR2 SVGAGI. The CDR3 runs to 18 residues. Stated time point: before preoperative PTX-NDP chemotherapy. This sample was taken from a study of esophageal squamous cell carcinoma under preoperative chemotherapy. About the study: Both tumor-infiltrating lymphocytes and peripheral blood T cells had their TCR repertoires profiled.

TCRdb reanalysed the PCR reads using MiXCR and keeps one entry per CDR3 protein. The sample includes about 30,000 distinct CDR3 sequences, 49% of them seen just once. The clonotype was recovered from a human donor with esophageal squamous cell carcinoma. The donor label of this sample is uncertain. The chain couples TRBV6-5 to TRBJ2-2; perhaps D is TRBD1 or TRBD2 (5 bases each). This material was acquired from a patient given preoperative chemotherapy. The CDR3 region is CASSYSGFQRMNTGTLYF. DNA of the CDR3: TGTGCCAGCAGTTACTCGGGCTTCCAGCGGATGAACACCGGGACGCTGTATTTT.